The rows below give T cell receptor beta chains drawn from one sample of a study of CD8 T cells in Susac syndrome. MiXCR, run by TCRdb on the immunoSEQ multiplex PCR reads, gives a single entry per CDR3 protein. The repertoire holds 150,000 to 250,000 distinct CDR3 sequences, with nearly 95% as singletons. Source material: CD4+ T cells from PBMCs. The receptors stem from a human donor with multiple sclerosis. The CDR3 runs from the conserved cysteine through the conserved F or W. The D gene is left open where the match is weak. Clone size is not always given. Where it is, it says once, few, many or a class for expanded clones.

TRBJ2-5	-	TRBV29-1	TRBD2	CSVGLAGAETQYF	TGCAGCGTTGGGCTAGCGGGTGCAGAGACCCAGTACTTC
TRBJ2-7	-	TRBV7-8	-	CASRQGLSSLEQYF	TGTGCCAGCAGGCAGGGTCTGAGTTCCCTCGAGCAGTACTTC
TRBJ2-7	-	TRBV7-9	-	CASSQQYFEQYF	TGTGCCAGCAGCCAACAGTATTTCGAGCAGTACTTC
TRBJ2-5	-	TRBV18	-	CASSPSLEETQYF	TGTGCCAGCTCACCCTCCCTCGAAGAGACCCAGTACTTC
TRBJ1-5	-	TRBV7-9	TRBD1	CASSGIDREDQPQHF	TGTGCCAGCAGCGGGATAGACAGGGAGGATCAGCCCCAGCATTTT
TRBJ2-7	-	TRBV7-9	-	CASTFPGEKQYF	TGTGCCAGCACCTTCCCCGGGGAGAAGCAGTACTTC
TRBJ1-2	-	TRBV14	-	CASSPGRDYGYTF	TGTGCCAGCAGCCCCGGCAGGGACTATGGCTACACCTTC
TRBJ2-7	-	TRBV20-1	-	CSATLDFYEQYF	TGCAGTGCTACCCTGGACTTCTACGAGCAGTACTTC
TRBJ2-3	-	TRBV14	-	CASSLARKADTQYF	TGTGCCAGCAGCCTTGCAAGGAAGGCAGATACGCAGTATTTT
TRBJ2-3	-	TRBV29-1	-	CSVEQGTDTQYF	TGCAGCGTTGAGCAGGGGACAGATACGCAGTATTTT
TRBJ1-2	-	TRBV2	TRBD1	CASSYKGGRNYGYTF	TGTGCCAGCAGTTACAAAGGGGGCCGAAACTATGGCTACACCTTC
TRBJ2-2	-	TRBV5-4	-	CASSGRGRTGELFF	TGTGCCAGCAGCGGACGGGGGAGGACCGGGGAGCTGTTTTTT
TRBJ1-2	-	TRBV25-1	-	CASSEYGYGYTF	TGTGCCAGCAGTGAATATGGCTATGGCTACACCTTC
TRBJ2-7	-	TRBV15	TRBD2	CATRRATGTSGTSYEQYF	TGTGCCACCAGGCGGGCGACCGGGACTAGCGGTACATCCTACGAGCAGTACTTC
TRBJ1-2	-	TRBV20-1	TRBD1	CSARDPKTGGNGYTF	TGCAGTGCTAGAGATCCTAAGACAGGGGGAAACGGCTACACCTTC
TRBJ2-1	-	TRBV2	TRBD2	CASSDAGGVNEQFF	TGTGCCAGCAGTGATGCGGGGGGCGTGAATGAGCAGTTCTTC
TRBJ2-7	-	TRBV18	-	CASSAGTESYEQYF	TGTGCCAGCTCCGCGGGGACAGAATCCTACGAGCAGTACTTC
TRBJ2-7	-	TRBV6-6	-	CATLNSGEQYF	TGTGCCACCCTCAATTCCGGCGAGCAGTACTTC
TRBJ2-2	-	TRBV20-1	-	CSARDTVTGELFF	TGCAGTGCAAGGGACACCGTCACCGGGGAGCTGTTTTTT
TRBJ2-7	-	TRBV6-4	TRBD2	CASSDPICSGGFSYEQYF	TGTGCCAGCAGTGACCCTATTTGTTCGGGGGGGTTTTCCTACGAGCAGTACTTC
TRBJ2-1	-	TRBV6-2/TRBV6-3	-	CASKRTGGNNEQFF	TGTGCCAGCAAGAGGACGGGGGGCAACAATGAGCAGTTCTTC
TRBJ2-7	-	TRBV30	TRBD2	CAWSGGTIFYEQYF	TGTGCCTGGAGTGGTGGGACTATTTTCTACGAGCAGTACTTC
TRBJ2-4	-	TRBV12-3/TRBV12-4	-	CATRREWGIQYF	TGTGCCACCCGCCGGGAGTGGGGCATTCAGTACTTC
TRBJ2-3	-	TRBV20-1	-	CSATTYTDTQYF	TGCAGTGCTACGACTTACACAGATACGCAGTATTTT
TRBJ2-7	-	TRBV9	-	CASSVAGDRRHEQYF	TGTGCCAGCAGCGTCGCGGGGGACAGACGGCACGAGCAGTACTTC
TRBJ1-1	-	TRBV20-1	-	CSADGQYTEAFF	TGCAGTGCCGACGGACAGTACACTGAAGCTTTCTTT
TRBJ2-1	-	TRBV20-1	-	CSANPARSYNEQFF	TGCAGTGCTAATCCGGCTCGATCTTACAATGAGCAGTTCTTC
TRBJ1-5	once	TRBV29-1	-	CSVVSSVNQPQHF	TGCAGCGTTGTGTCCAGCGTCAATCAGCCCCAGCATTTT
TRBJ1-1	-	TRBV29-1	TRBD1	CSVDRQGSEAFF	TGCAGCGTTGACCGACAGGGTTCTGAAGCTTTCTTT
TRBJ1-4	once	TRBV30	-	CAWSPGGPNEKLFF	TGTGCCTGGAGTCCCGGGGGACCTAATGAAAAACTGTTTTTT
TRBJ2-5	-	TRBV20-1	TRBD1	CSARSGTGTFGTQYF	TGCAGTGCTAGATCCGGGACAGGAACCTTCGGGACCCAGTACTTC
TRBJ2-3	-	TRBV20-1	TRBD2	CSARRSSGKKGDTQYF	TGCAGTGCTCGAAGATCTAGCGGGAAAAAGGGGGATACGCAGTATTTT
TRBJ2-3	-	TRBV29-1	-	CSVEATGSRTDTQYF	TGCAGCGTTGAAGCTACGGGCTCCCGCACAGATACGCAGTATTTT
TRBJ2-7	-	TRBV20-1	-	CSASSGVLSYEQYF	TGCAGTGCTAGTTCGGGCGTCCTCTCCTACGAGCAGTACTTC
TRBJ1-2	-	TRBV9	TRBD1	CASSSSQGARGYTF	TGTGCCAGCAGCTCAAGTCAGGGGGCGCGGGGCTACACCTTC
TRBJ2-7	-	TRBV29-1	TRBD1	CSVGGQGNYEQYF	TGCAGCGTTGGGGGACAGGGAAACTACGAGCAGTACTTC
TRBJ2-1	-	TRBV4-1	-	CASSQTQGAYNEQFF	TGCGCCAGCAGCCAGACCCAGGGCGCCTACAATGAGCAGTTCTTC
TRBJ2-5	-	TRBV7-9	-	CASSFRTAKETQYF	TGTGCCAGCAGCTTTAGGACAGCCAAAGAGACCCAGTACTTC
TRBJ2-6	once	TRBV12-3/TRBV12-4	-	CASSPPGLMSSGANVLTF	TGTGCCAGCAGTCCTCCGGGACTGATGAGCTCTGGGGCCAACGTCCTGACTTTC
TRBJ2-1	-	TRBV30	TRBD1	CAWSVNRGSVNEQFF	TGTGCCTGGAGTGTAAACAGGGGATCGGTGAATGAGCAGTTCTTC
TRBJ1-2	once	TRBV6-5	-	CASSSLGPLGGGYTF	TGTGCCAGCAGTTCTCTCGGTCCGCTTGGGGGGGGCTACACCTTC
TRBJ2-7	-	TRBV29-1	-	CSVAQGYEQYF	TGCAGCGTCGCTCAGGGGTACGAGCAGTACTTC
TRBJ2-1	-	TRBV14	TRBD2	CASSQGRASGQFF	TGTGCCAGCAGCCAAGGCAGGGCTAGCGGACAGTTCTTC
TRBJ2-1	-	TRBV7-2	TRBD2	CASSPQRGSYNEQFF	TGTGCCAGCAGCCCCCAGCGGGGCTCCTACAATGAGCAGTTCTTC
TRBJ1-1	-	TRBV29-1	-	CSVVTNTEAFF	TGCAGCGTTGTCACAAACACTGAAGCTTTCTTT
TRBJ2-7	-	TRBV12-3/TRBV12-4	-	CASSSASVRIYEQYF	TGTGCCAGCAGTTCCGCGAGTGTTCGGATCTACGAGCAGTACTTC
TRBJ2-3	-	TRBV20-1	-	CSARLPVETQYF	TGCAGTGCTAGACTCCCGGTTGAGACGCAGTATTTT
TRBJ1-2	-	TRBV2	-	CASSEEGNGYTF	TGTGCCAGCAGTGAAGAAGGCAATGGCTACACCTTC